The T cell receptor (beta chain) described here comes from a study of T cell changes during pregnancy in multiple sclerosis. Clones were sequenced by immunoSEQ multiplex PCR, and TCRdb holds only the in-frame ones, with some missing. The top ten hold approximately 0.5% of the sample, which has 36,000 or so clones, 88% seen once. V shed 0 bases and J 6 bases; nucleotides not matched to a gene: 12. The CDR3 is made up of 17 amino acids. The germline gives CDR1 SGHKS, CDR2 YYEKEE (reference sequence). The receptor was derived from a female donor with multiple sclerosis, enrolled in a pregnancy study. The sequencing here drew on CD4+ T cells from peripheral blood mononuclear cells, taken in the first trimester of pregnancy. The chain is built from TRBV5-5 and TRBJ2-7; 10 bases fit TRBD2. The CDR3: CASSLEGLATVRGEQYF. The CDR3 bases are TGTGCCAGCAGCTTGGAGGGACTAGCGACCGTCCGGGGCGAGCAGTACTTC. Variable domain in full (rest from reference TRBV5-5 and TRBJ2-7): DAGVTQSPTHLIKTRGQQVTLRCSPISGHKSVSWYQQVLGQGPQFIFQYYEKEERGRGNFPDRFSARQFPNYSSELNVNALLLGDSALYLCASSLEGLATVRGEQYFGPGTRLTVT.